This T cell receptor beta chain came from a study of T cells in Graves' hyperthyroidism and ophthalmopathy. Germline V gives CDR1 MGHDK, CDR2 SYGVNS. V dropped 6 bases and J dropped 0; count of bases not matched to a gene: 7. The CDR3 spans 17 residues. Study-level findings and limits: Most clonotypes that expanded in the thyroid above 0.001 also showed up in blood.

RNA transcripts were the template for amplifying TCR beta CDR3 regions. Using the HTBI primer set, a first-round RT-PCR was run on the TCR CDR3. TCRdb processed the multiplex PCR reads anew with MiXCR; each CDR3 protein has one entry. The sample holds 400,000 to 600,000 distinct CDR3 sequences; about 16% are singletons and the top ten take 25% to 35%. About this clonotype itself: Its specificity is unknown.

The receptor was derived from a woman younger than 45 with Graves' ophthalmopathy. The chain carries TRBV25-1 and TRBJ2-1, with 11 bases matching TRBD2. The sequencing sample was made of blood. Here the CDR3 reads CASSEGTSGPSYNEQFF. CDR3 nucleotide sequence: TGTGCCAGCAGCGAAGGGACTAGCGGCCCCTCCTACAATGAGCAGTTCTTC. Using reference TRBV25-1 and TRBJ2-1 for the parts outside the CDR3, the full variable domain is EADIYQTPRYLVIGTGKKITLECSQTMGHDKMYWYQQDPGMELHLIHYSYGVNSTEKGDLSSESTVSRIRTEHFPLTLESARPSHTSQYLCASSEGTSGPSYNEQFFGPGTRLTVL.